Shown below are 20 T cell receptor beta chains from a single sample sequenced in a study of shared clonotypes between healthy human individuals. Sequencing used immunoSEQ multiplex PCR; TCRdb keeps in-frame clones, though not all of them. The sample shows 450,000 to 700,000 clones, 95% to 96% of them seen only once. Naive CD8 cells were CD45RO-negative, positively selected for CCR7, excluding terminally differentiated effector memory CD45RA+ cells. The sequencing sample was made of naive CD8+ T cells sorted from blood. Every receptor here comes from a woman aged 25-40 years in good health.

The gene calls are TRBV11-2 and TRBJ2-3, with TRBD2 matching over 12 bases. The CDR3 has 17 residues. Germline V gene lookup returns CDR1 SGHAT and CDR2 FQNNGV. The trim removed 6 bases at V and 4 bases at J, leaving 11 bases unmatched. The CDR3, as DNA: TGTGCCAGCAGACCCCTGCGACTAGCGGGAGTCGCAGATACGCAGTATTTT. Its protein product is CASRPLRLAGVADTQYF.

A single count supports this clone. The gene calls are TRBV11-2 and TRBJ2-1; 12 bases map to TRBD2. The germline V gene has CDR1 SGHAT and CDR2 FQNNGV. With V trimmed by 2 bases and J by 8 bases, 10 bases remained unmatched. The CDR3 extends over 17 amino acids. The CDR3 nucleotides read TGTGCCAGCAGCTTAAACCCACGGACTAGCGGGATTTATGAGCAGTTCTTC. Protein product: CASSLNPRTSGIYEQFF.

This clone was observed a handful of times. The CDR3 protein is CAGPGPEAFF. The CDR3 DNA is TGTGCCGGGCCGGGACCTGAAGCTTTCTTT. The chain recombines TRBV28 with TRBJ1-1; weak D call: TRBD1 (5 bases). This CDR3 contains 10 residues. The V gene lost 11 bases and the J gene lost 6 bases, with 10 bases spanning the gap. Germline CDR1 reads MDHEN; CDR2 reads SYDVKM.

This clone was seen only once. This chain connects TRBV4-1 to TRBJ2-1, with D unresolved. The CDR3 is 14 amino acids. Germline CDR1 MGHRA, CDR2 YSYEKL. V dropped 1 base and J dropped 5 bases, with 9 bases sitting between them. The CDR3 is CASSQVAVNNEQFF. CDR3 nucleotide sequence: TGCGCCAGCAGCCAAGTGGCGGTTAACAATGAGCAGTTCTTC.

V usage is TRBV5-1 and J usage is TRBJ2-7, with 10 nucleotides matching TRBD1. This CDR3 has 15 residues. Germline values: CDR1 SGHRS, CDR2 YFSETQ. V was pared by 4 bases and J by 0 bases, with 4 bases of the junction left unmatched. The CDR3 coding sequence is TGCGCCAGCAGCCCGACAGGGGGCTACTCCTACGAGCAGTACTTC. Its protein is CASSPTGGYSYEQYF.

The V gene is TRBV27, the J gene TRBJ2-1; 13 positions agree with TRBD2. Looked up from germline, CDR1 is MNHEY and CDR2 is SMNVEV (reference sequence). V shed 5 bases and J 12 bases; nucleotides not matched to a gene: 10. CDR3 length equals 15 residues. The CDR3 loop reads CASSPGTSGAWGQFF. In DNA, the CDR3 is TGTGCCAGCAGTCCCGGGACTAGCGGGGCCTGGGGGCAGTTCTTC.

The gene calls are TRBV27 and TRBJ2-7; no firm D call. The CDR3 totals 14 residues. Deletions cut 9 bases from V and 0 bases from J, with 15 bases between. The germline V gene encodes CDR1 MNHEY and CDR2 SMNVEV (reference sequence). The CDR3 protein is CASSYGQSSYEQYF. CDR3 DNA: TGTGCCAGTAGCTACGGGCAAAGCTCCTACGAGCAGTACTTC.

This clone was seen a few times. The chain joins TRBV7-9 to TRBJ1-1; D gene ambiguous. V lost 5 bases to trimming and J lost 2 bases, with 3 bases between them. The germline V gene has CDR1 SEHNR and CDR2 FQNEAQ (reference sequence). The CDR3 contains 11 residues. The CDR3 spells CASSENTEAFF. The CDR3 DNA reads TGTGCCAGCAGCGAAAACACTGAAGCTTTCTTT.

J is TRBJ2-5 and V is TRBV7-8, with D perhaps TRBD1 or TRBD2 (5 bases each). The J call may be wrong; the DNA end is better matched by TRBJ2-7. The CDR3 contains 14 residues. Germline CDR1 reads SGHVS; CDR2 reads FQNEAQ. CDR3 DNA: TGTGCCAGCAGCTCTGGGGGAGTGTCGTACGAGCAGTACTTC. This sequence encodes CASSSGGVSYEQYF.

The J gene is TRBJ1-1, the V gene TRBV27, with D unclear. V shed 5 bases and J shed 11 bases, with 18 bases lying between them. Germline values: CDR1 MNHEY, CDR2 SMNVEV (reference sequence). This CDR3 spans 13 amino acids. For the CDR3, the DNA is TGTGCCAGCAGTCCCCTCGGCAGTATAGTTGCTTTCTTT. This translates into CASSPLGSIVAFF.

The chain has TRBV4-1 and TRBJ2-3, with 9 nucleotides matching TRBD1. The CDR3 consists of 16 residues. The ends lost 1 base at V and 6 bases at J; junction bases unmatched: 8. Germline V gives CDR1 MGHRA, CDR2 YSYEKL. CDR3 sequence: CASSQGPVDRGDTQYF. CDR3 coding DNA: TGCGCCAGCAGCCAAGGTCCGGTGGACAGGGGTGATACGCAGTATTTT.

The chain couples TRBV6-5 to TRBJ1-2, with D perhaps TRBD1 (5 bases). Germline values: CDR1 MNHEY, CDR2 SVGAGI. Trimming left V 0 bases short and J 7 bases short, with 15 bases between. The CDR3 totals 15 residues. The CDR3 region is CASSYSTVGAAGYTF. The CDR3 coding sequence is TGTGCCAGCAGTTACTCGACGGTAGGGGCGGCTGGCTACACCTTC.

V gene TRBV19 combines with J gene TRBJ1-1; D not resolved. The CDR3 sequence is 14 residues long. The germline CDR1 and CDR2 sequences are LNHDA and SQIVND (reference sequence). V lost 7 bases to trimming and J lost 3 bases, with 15 bases between them. CDR3 amino acids: CASTSDARDTEAFF. CDR3 nucleotide sequence: TGTGCCAGTACCTCGGATGCACGGGACACTGAAGCTTTCTTT.

The V gene is TRBV9, the J gene TRBJ2-1; TRBD2 aligns across 9 bases. This CDR3 has 13 amino acids. CDR1 is SGDLS and CDR2 is YYNGEE in the germline V gene. The ends lost 5 bases at V and 8 bases at J; junction bases unmatched: 5. CDR3 sequence: CASSNSGRDEQFF. CDR3 coding DNA: TGTGCCAGCAGTAATAGCGGGAGAGATGAGCAGTTCTTC.

V is TRBV20-1 and J is TRBJ2-1; D unclear. V gave up 3 bases and J gave up 7 bases, with 7 bases separating them. CDR1 and CDR2 from the germline V gene are DFQATT and SNEGSKA (reference sequence). This CDR3 is built from 11 residues. The DNA of the CDR3 is TGCAGTGCTAGTCGGGCAAATGAGCAGTTCTTC. Translated: CSASRANEQFF.

With regard to this clone: The sample holds other DNA sequences that translate to the same CDR3. This chain joins TRBV28 and TRBJ2-7; no definite D call. V was trimmed by 2 bases and J by 3 bases, leaving 5 bases between them. CDR3 length: 12 amino acids. CDR1 and CDR2 from the germline V gene are MDHEN and SYDVKM. The CDR3 region is CASSLNSYEQYF. The CDR3 DNA is TGTGCCAGCAGTTTAAACAGCTACGAGCAGTACTTC.

A single count supports this clone. V usage is TRBV25-1 and J usage is TRBJ1-3; no firm D call. Trimming left V 2 bases short and J 0 bases short, with 8 bases between. The CDR3 length is 15 residues. Germline loops: CDR1 MGHDK, CDR2 SYGVNS. DNA of the CDR3: TGTGCCAGCAGTGAACACGGCTACTCTGGAAACACCATATATTTT. It codes for CASSEHGYSGNTIYF.

V and J are TRBV21-1 and TRBJ2-1. TRBV21-1 is recorded as a pseudogene. The length of the CDR3 is 12 residues. The DNA of the CDR3 is TGTGCCAGCATGGGTGGGTACAATGAGCAGTTCTTC. This encodes CASMGGYNEQFF.

The rearrangement uses TRBV4-1 and TRBJ2-7; 11 nucleotides agree with TRBD1. V was pared by 1 base and J by 2 bases, with 4 bases of the junction left unmatched. From germline, CDR1 is MGHRA and CDR2 YSYEKL. CDR3 length: 16 residues. CDR3 sequence (DNA): TGCGCCAGCAGCCAAGCTCCGGGACAGGGGGCCTACGAGCAGTACTTC. Protein sequence: CASSQAPGQGAYEQYF.

The J gene is TRBJ1-2, the V gene TRBV5-6; 7 bases align to TRBD1. This CDR3 is built from 13 residues. V was clipped by 1 base and J by 8 bases; unmatched bases: 5. Per germline, CDR1 SGHDT and CDR2 YYEEEE. The CDR3 spells CASSLQQGYGYTF. The CDR3 DNA reads TGTGCCAGCAGCTTGCAACAGGGGTACGGCTACACCTTC.